This paragraph reports one T cell receptor beta chain. Its antigen is unknown. Trimming removed 6 bases at V and 5 bases at J, with 15 bases between. This CDR3 has 14 residues. This entry comes from a study of T-cell reconstitution after alpha-beta-depleted transplantation in children. Unique molecular identifiers tagged the TCRbeta library. TCRdb used MiXCR to reprocess the PCR reads, holding one entry per CDR3 protein. Here the sample spans around 490,000 distinct CDR3 sequences, about an eighth being singletons. Study-level findings and limits: T-cell counts and diversity at one year post-transplant came mainly from newly produced T cells. Reported findings indicate that, about two months after transplant, alpha-beta T cells came from several hundred expanded clones, which were derived from non-depleted graft cells. For some patients, TCRbeta diversity was high at day 60 because of recipient T cells and thymic progenitors that survived.

The V call is TRBV12-3 or TRBV12-4, the J call TRBJ2-3; D gene uncertain. This specimen consisted of PBMCs, mostly from graft donor cells, obtained 180 days after TCRalphabeta/CD19-depleted stem cell transplant. The clonotype was recovered from a female patient aged 2 to 10 who had a stem cell transplant for aplastic anemia, so the T cells may come from the graft donor. The CDR3 region is CASSPYSVRDTQYF. The CDR3 DNA sequence: TGTGCCAGCAGCCCCTATAGTGTCAGAGATACGCAGTATTTT.